The entry that follows covers one T cell receptor beta chain sequence. The germline V and J ends were trimmed by 5 bases and 0 bases, with 12 bases remaining between them. Germline assignment: CDR1 MNHEY and CDR2 SMNVEV (reference sequence). CDR3 length: 15 amino acids. Method: immunoSEQ multiplex PCR; TCRdb's copy keeps in-frame clones and lacks some. The data show more than 2,000,000 clones, 90% to 95% seen once. The sample is drawn from a study of shared clonotypes between healthy human individuals. The source is a man between 18 and 35 years old in good health. Sequencing input: naive CD4+ T cells sorted from blood. Subset noted: CD45RA+ positively selected. The chain has TRBV27 and TRBJ2-3; no firm D call. This CDR3 reads CASSPVWSSTDTQYF. The CDR3 region has the DNA TGTGCCAGCAGTCCGGTTTGGTCTAGCACAGATACGCAGTATTTT.